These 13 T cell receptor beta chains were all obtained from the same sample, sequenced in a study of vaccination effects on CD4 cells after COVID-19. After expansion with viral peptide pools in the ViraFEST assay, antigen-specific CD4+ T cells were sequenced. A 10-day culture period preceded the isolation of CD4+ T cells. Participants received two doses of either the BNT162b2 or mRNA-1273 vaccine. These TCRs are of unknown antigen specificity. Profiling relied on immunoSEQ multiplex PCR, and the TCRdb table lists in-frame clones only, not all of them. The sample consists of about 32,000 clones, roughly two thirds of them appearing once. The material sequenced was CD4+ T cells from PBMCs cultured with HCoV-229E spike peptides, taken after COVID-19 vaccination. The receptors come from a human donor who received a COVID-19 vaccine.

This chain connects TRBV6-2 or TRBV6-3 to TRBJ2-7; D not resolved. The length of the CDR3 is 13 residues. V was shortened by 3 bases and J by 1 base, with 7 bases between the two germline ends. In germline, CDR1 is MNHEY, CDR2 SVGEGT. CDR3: CASSYIGSYEQYF. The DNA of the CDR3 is TGTGCCAGCAGTTATATAGGGTCCTACGAGCAGTACTTC.

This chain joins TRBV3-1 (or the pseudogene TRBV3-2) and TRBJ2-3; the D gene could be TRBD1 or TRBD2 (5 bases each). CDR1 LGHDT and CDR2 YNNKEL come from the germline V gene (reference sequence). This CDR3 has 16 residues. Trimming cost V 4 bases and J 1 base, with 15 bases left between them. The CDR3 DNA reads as TGTGCCAGCAGCCTTCCGGGGAGAGGGGGCACAGATACGCAGTATTTT. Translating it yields CASSLPGRGGTDTQYF.

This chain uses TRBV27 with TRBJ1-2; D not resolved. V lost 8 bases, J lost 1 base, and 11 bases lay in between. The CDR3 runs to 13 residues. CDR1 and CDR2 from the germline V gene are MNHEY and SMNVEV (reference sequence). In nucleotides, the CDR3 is TGTGCCAGCGGGGATCGACGTAACTATGGCTACACCTTC. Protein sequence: CASGDRRNYGYTF.

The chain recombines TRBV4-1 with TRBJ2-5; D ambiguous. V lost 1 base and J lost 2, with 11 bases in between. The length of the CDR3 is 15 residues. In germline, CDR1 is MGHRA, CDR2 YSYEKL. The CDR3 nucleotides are TGCGCCAGCAGCCAAGTCGCGGCTACTCAAGAGACCCAGTACTTC. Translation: CASSQVAATQETQYF.

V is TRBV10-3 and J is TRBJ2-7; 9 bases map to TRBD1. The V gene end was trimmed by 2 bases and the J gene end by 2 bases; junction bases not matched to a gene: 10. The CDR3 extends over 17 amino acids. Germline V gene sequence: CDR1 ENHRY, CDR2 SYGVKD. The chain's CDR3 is CAISESLVGQGAYEQYF. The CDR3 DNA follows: TGTGCCATCAGTGAGAGTTTGGTGGGACAGGGAGCCTACGAGCAGTACTTC.

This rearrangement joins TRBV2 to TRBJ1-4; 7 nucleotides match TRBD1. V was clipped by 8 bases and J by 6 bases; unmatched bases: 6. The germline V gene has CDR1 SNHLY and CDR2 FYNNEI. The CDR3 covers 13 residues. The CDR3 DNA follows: TGTGCCAGCGGGACAGAGCTTTATGAAAAACTGTTTTTT. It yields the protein CASGTELYEKLFF.

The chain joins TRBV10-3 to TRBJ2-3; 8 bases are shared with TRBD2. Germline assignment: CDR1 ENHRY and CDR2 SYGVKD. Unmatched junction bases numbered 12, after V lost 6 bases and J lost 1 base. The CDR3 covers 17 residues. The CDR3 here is CAISGGGGPFRTDTQYF. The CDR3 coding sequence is TGTGCCATCAGCGGAGGCGGGGGGCCTTTTCGCACAGATACGCAGTATTTT.

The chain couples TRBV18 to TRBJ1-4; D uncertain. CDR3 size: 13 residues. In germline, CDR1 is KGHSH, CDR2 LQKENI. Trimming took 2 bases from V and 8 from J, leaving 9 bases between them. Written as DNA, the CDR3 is TGTGCCAGCTCACCAATGGAGGTAGAAAAACTGTTTTTT. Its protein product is CASSPMEVEKLFF.

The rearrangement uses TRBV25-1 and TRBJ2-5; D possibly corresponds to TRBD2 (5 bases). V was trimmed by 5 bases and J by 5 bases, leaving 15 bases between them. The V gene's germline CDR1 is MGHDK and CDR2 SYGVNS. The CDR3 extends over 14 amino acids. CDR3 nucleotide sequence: TGTGCCAGCAGTCACCCGGGAACTTCGGAGACCCAGTACTTC. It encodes CASSHPGTSETQYF.

This CDR3 is CASSLWLAGAVRDYNEQFF. The CDR3 coding sequence is TGCGCCAGCAGCTTGTGGCTAGCGGGAGCCGTGAGGGACTACAATGAGCAGTTCTTC. The chain couples TRBV5-1 to TRBJ2-1; the match to TRBD2 covers 10 bases. Germline V gene sequence: CDR1 SGHRS, CDR2 YFSETQ. Losses at the gene ends were 1 base for V and 3 bases for J; bases not matched to a gene: 13. The CDR3 is 19 residues long.

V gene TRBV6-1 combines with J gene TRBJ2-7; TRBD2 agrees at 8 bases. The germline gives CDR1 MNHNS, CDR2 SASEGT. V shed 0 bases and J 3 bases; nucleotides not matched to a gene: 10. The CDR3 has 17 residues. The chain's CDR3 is CASSEARWGTRVYEQYF. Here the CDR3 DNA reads TGTGCCAGCAGTGAAGCGAGGTGGGGGACTAGAGTCTACGAGCAGTACTTC.

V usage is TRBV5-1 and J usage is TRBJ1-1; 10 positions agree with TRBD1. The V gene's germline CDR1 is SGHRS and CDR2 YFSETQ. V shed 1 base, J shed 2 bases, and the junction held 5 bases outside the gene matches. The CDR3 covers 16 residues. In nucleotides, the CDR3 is TGCGCCAGCAGCTTGATGGGACAGGGGATTAACACTGAAGCTTTCTTT. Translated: CASSLMGQGINTEAFF.

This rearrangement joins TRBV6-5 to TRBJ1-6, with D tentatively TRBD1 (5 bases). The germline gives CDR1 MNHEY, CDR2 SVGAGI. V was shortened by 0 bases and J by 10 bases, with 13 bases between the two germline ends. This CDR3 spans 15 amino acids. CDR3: CASSYSGPQGSPLHF. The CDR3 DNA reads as TGTGCCAGCAGTTACTCGGGACCCCAGGGCTCACCCCTCCACTTT.